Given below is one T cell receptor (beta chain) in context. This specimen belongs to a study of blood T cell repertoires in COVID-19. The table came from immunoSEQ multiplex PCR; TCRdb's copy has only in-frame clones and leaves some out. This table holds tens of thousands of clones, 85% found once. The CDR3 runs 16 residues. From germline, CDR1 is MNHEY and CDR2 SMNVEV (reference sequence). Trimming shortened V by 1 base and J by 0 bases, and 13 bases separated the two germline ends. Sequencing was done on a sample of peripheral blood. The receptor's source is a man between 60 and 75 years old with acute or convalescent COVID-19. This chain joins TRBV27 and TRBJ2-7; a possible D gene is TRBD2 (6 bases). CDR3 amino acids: CASSLLRGTTSYEQYF. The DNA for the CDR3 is TGTGCCAGCAGTTTATTGCGCGGGACGACCTCCTACGAGCAGTACTTC.